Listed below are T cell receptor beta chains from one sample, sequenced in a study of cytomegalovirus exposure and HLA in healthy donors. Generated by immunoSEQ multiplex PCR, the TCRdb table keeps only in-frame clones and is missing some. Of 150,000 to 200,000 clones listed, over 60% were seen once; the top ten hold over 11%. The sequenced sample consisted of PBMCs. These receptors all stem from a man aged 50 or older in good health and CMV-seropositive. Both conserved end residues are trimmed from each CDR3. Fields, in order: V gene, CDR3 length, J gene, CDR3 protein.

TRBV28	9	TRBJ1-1	ASWGDTEAF
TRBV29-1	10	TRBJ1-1	SVGVMNTEAF
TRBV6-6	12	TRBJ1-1	ASSPGVENTEAF
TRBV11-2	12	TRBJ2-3	ASSFVTGSDTQY
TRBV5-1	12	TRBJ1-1	ASRRTVMNTEAF
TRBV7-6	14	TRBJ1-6	ASSQTGTGGNSPLH
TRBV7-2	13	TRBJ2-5	ASSLGRGQSGTQY
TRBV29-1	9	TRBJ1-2	SAQTGNGYT
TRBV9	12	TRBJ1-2	ASSAKGQSTGYT
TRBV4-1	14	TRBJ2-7	ASSQDPGDRAGEQY
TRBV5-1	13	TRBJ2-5	ASSPGQGSQETQY
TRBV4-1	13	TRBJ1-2	ASSQERTRVYGYT
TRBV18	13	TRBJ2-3	ASSQDSSGTDTQY
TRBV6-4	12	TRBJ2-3	ASSDGQGVDTQY
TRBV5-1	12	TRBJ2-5	ASSLAGGAETQY
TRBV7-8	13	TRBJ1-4	ASSLRGQGNEKLF
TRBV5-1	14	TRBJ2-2	ASSLDTDRGTGELF
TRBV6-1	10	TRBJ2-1	ASIRSRQEQF
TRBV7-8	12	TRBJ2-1	ASSRQGGLKEQF
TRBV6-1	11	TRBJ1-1	ASKPGQHTEAF
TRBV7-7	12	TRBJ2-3	ASSQTGARDTQY
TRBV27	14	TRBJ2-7	ASSLSNRVASYEQY
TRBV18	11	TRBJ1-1	ASSPVRNTEAF
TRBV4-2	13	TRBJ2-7	ASSQTSWDSYEQY
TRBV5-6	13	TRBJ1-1	ATRLGQTLNTEAF
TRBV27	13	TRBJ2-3	ASSLFWGQKNTQY